Following are 30 T cell receptor beta chains from one sample sequenced in a study of siplizumab effects on memory and regulatory T cells. Here immunoSEQ multiplex PCR was the method, and the copy in TCRdb shows in-frame clones only, minus some. Here the sample spans about 100,000 clones, more than 85% being singletons. Material for sequencing was CD4+ T cells sorted from blood. These receptors were collected from a human donor in good health.

This chain uses TRBV7-9 with TRBJ1-4; the D gene is possibly TRBD1 (5 bases). The germline V and J ends were trimmed by 5 bases and 0 bases, with 10 bases remaining between them. The germline V gene encodes CDR1 SEHNR and CDR2 FQNEAQ (reference sequence). This CDR3 is built from 15 residues. The CDR3 coding sequence is TGTGCCAGCAGCCGCGACAGCCCAACTAATGAAAAACTGTTTTTT. It encodes CASSRDSPTNEKLFF.

This clone was observed a handful of times. The chain has TRBV7-6 and TRBJ2-5, with a possible D match to TRBD2 (5 bases). CDR3 length: 13 residues. Trimming pared 6 bases from V and 5 bases from J, leaving 13 bases between. Germline V gives CDR1 SGHVS, CDR2 FNYEAQ. CDR3 nucleotide sequence: TGTGCCAGCAGGCCTACTAGTGGGGAGACCCAGTACTTC. This codes for CASRPTSGETQYF.

The chain uses TRBV30 and TRBJ1-5; 7 nucleotides agree with TRBD1. CDR1 GTSNPN and CDR2 SVGIG come from the germline V gene (reference sequence). This CDR3 has 14 amino acids. Germline trimming cut 3 bases from V and 7 bases from J; bases unmatched to any gene: 9. In DNA, the CDR3 is TGTGCCTGGAGCCGAGGGGGCTGGGGGCAGCCCCAGCATTTT. The encoded protein is CAWSRGGWGQPQHF.

CDR3 region: CASSLEVLRAGGLTDTQYF. The CDR3 coding sequence is TGTGCCAGCAGCTTAGAGGTTCTCCGAGCGGGGGGACTCACAGATACGCAGTATTTT. The chain employs TRBV7-9 and TRBJ2-3, with 9 bases fitting TRBD2. With 1 base clipped from V and 2 bases from J, the junction kept 13 bases outside the gene matches. Germline V gene sequence: CDR1 SEHNR, CDR2 FQNEAQ (reference sequence). The CDR3 is 19 amino acids.

The chain couples TRBV28 to TRBJ2-5; no clear D gene. The V gene lost 6 bases and the J gene lost 4 bases, with 6 bases spanning the gap. CDR3 length: 11 amino acids. Germline CDR1 and CDR2: MDHEN and SYDVKM. In DNA, the CDR3 is TGTGCCAGCAGATCCTTAGAGACCCAGTACTTC. This gives the protein CASRSLETQYF.

In its sample, this clone was seen once. The gene calls are TRBV18 and TRBJ1-6; no reliable D call. Germline CDR1 reads KGHSH; CDR2 reads LQKENI. V lost 3 bases and J 7 bases, leaving 7 bases between the germline ends. The CDR3 covers 13 residues. DNA for the CDR3: TGTGCCAGCTCACCTGGCAGCAATTCACCCCTCCACTTT. It is translated as CASSPGSNSPLHF.

This clone was seen just once. The chain has TRBV4-3 and TRBJ2-7; the D gene is possibly TRBD2 (6 bases). The CDR3 length is 16 residues. Germline V gives CDR1 LGHNA, CDR2 YSLEER. The germline V and J ends were trimmed by 0 bases and 0 bases, with 12 bases remaining between them. CDR3 sequence (DNA): TGCGCCAGCAGCCAAGAGGGAGGTCATAGCTCCTACGAGCAGTACTTC. This codes for CASSQEGGHSSYEQYF.

The chain is built from TRBV28 and TRBJ1-2, with TRBD1 matching over 9 bases. CDR1 is MDHEN, CDR2 SYDVKM, per germline. This CDR3 is built from 15 residues. V shed 7 bases, J shed 4 bases, and the junction held 10 bases outside the gene matches. The CDR3 region has the DNA TGTGCCAGCACCGACAGGACAGGGGATCGCTATGGCTACACCTTC. Protein: CASTDRTGDRYGYTF.

The V gene is TRBV27, the J gene TRBJ1-1; D is unresolved. This CDR3 comprises 15 residues. Germline V gives CDR1 MNHEY, CDR2 SMNVEV (reference sequence). The V end was cut by 2 bases, the J end by 2 bases, with 12 bases between. The CDR3 region has the DNA TGTGCCAGCAGTTTAGAGTACAGCGCTAACACTGAAGCTTTCTTT. This gives the protein CASSLEYSANTEAFF.

On this clone: Other nucleotide sequences in the sample specify the same CDR3. The chain joins TRBV28 to TRBJ1-5; 7 bases map to TRBD1. Germline V CDR1 and CDR2: MDHEN, SYDVKM. V was clipped by 2 bases and J by 7 bases; unmatched bases: 11. The CDR3 length is 16 residues. This CDR3 reads CASSLQTGVGNQPQHF. Here the CDR3 DNA reads TGTGCCAGCAGTTTACAAACAGGGGTGGGGAACCAGCCCCAGCATTTT.

The chain employs TRBV4-3 and TRBJ2-1; D possibly matches TRBD1 or TRBD2 (6 bases each). Germline loops: CDR1 LGHNA, CDR2 YSLEER. The CDR3 length is 16 residues. The V and J ends lost 5 bases and 2 bases respectively, with 16 bases between them. CDR3 sequence reads: CASSKRLGGAYNEQFF. The CDR3 DNA is TGCGCCAGCAGCAAACGCTTGGGGGGCGCCTACAATGAGCAGTTCTTC.

The rearrangement uses TRBV11-2 and TRBJ2-3; D uncertain. From germline, CDR1 is SGHAT and CDR2 FQNNGV. This CDR3 comprises 14 residues. V was cut by 0 bases and J by 2 bases, with 6 bases left in between. The CDR3 nucleotides read TGTGCCAGCAGCTTAGAGGGGATCACAGATACGCAGTATTTT. Residues: CASSLEGITDTQYF.

The rearrangement joins TRBV7-4 to TRBJ2-7; the D is unclear. V was pared by 5 bases and J by 9 bases, with 23 bases between. This CDR3 contains 15 residues. The germline gives CDR1 SGHVT, CDR2 SQSDAQ. This chain's CDR3 is CASSKNGRTGPLQYF. CDR3 nucleotide sequence: TGTGCCAGCAGCAAGAACGGACGGACCGGACCACTGCAGTACTTC.

This clone occurred once. This chain connects TRBV19 to TRBJ2-1; D is unresolved. CDR3 size: 15 residues. Looked up from germline, CDR1 is LNHDA and CDR2 is SQIVND (reference sequence). Trimming stripped 8 bases from V and 0 bases from J, with 14 bases between. The CDR3 loop is CASESLGRSYNEQFF. CDR3 in DNA: TGTGCCAGTGAGAGTCTAGGGCGCTCCTACAATGAGCAGTTCTTC.

The chain links TRBV7-2 to TRBJ2-5; D is tentatively TRBD1 or TRBD2 (6 bases each). Trimming left V 1 base short and J 5 bases short, with 14 bases between. This CDR3 spans 15 amino acids. The germline V gene has CDR1 SGHTA and CDR2 FQGNSA. The CDR3 spells CASSLGSGAGETQYF. The DNA of the CDR3 is TGTGCCAGCAGCTTAGGATCGGGGGCCGGGGAGACCCAGTACTTC. Full variable domain (remainder filled in from reference TRBV7-2 and TRBJ2-5): GAGVSQSPSNKVTEKGKDVELRCDPISGHTALYWYRQSLGQGLEFLIYFQGNSAPDKSGLPSDRFSAERTGGSVSTLTIQRTQQEDSAVYLCASSLGSGAGETQYFGPGTRLLVL.

The chain has TRBV4-2 and TRBJ2-3; a possible D gene is TRBD2 (6 bases). The CDR3 extends over 16 amino acids. V lost 1 base, J lost 6 bases, and 17 bases lay in between. In germline, CDR1 is LGHNA, CDR2 YNFKEQ. This CDR3 is CASSQGVAARRDTQYF. The CDR3, as DNA: TGTGCCAGCAGCCAAGGTGTAGCGGCCCGTCGGGATACGCAGTATTTT.

The CDR3 sequence: CASSPRAGNPNTEAFF. As DNA, the CDR3 is TGTGCCAGCAGCCCTCGAGCAGGGAACCCGAACACTGAAGCTTTCTTT. The V call is TRBV7-3, the J call TRBJ1-1; D perhaps matches TRBD1 (5 bases). Germline lookup yields CDR1 SGHTA and CDR2 FQGTGA. The CDR3 is 16 amino acids. V gave up 5 bases and J gave up 1 base, with 17 bases separating them. Complete variable domain (other parts from reference TRBV7-3 and TRBJ1-1): GAGVSQTPSNKVTEKGKYVELRCDPISGHTALYWYRQSLGQGPEFLIYFQGTGAADDSGLPNDRFFAVRPEGSVSTLKIQRTERGDSAVYLCASSPRAGNPNTEAFFGQGTRLTVV.

This clone was seen once. The sample contains more than one DNA sequence encoding this CDR3. The rearrangement uses TRBV20-1 and TRBJ2-3; D not certain. This CDR3 has 10 amino acids. Germline loops: CDR1 DFQATT, CDR2 SNEGSKA (reference sequence). The V and J ends lost 3 bases and 4 bases respectively, with 2 bases between them. This CDR3 is CSARADTQYF. CDR3 DNA sequence: TGCAGTGCTAGGGCAGATACGCAGTATTTT.

The CDR3, as DNA: TGTGCCAGCAGCTTACTAGAGAGAGCGCAGTATTTT. Protein sequence: CASSLLERAQYF. V and J are TRBV7-2 and TRBJ2-3; D remains unclear. Germline values: CDR1 SGHTA, CDR2 FQGNSA. V was shortened by 2 bases and J by 10 bases, with 10 bases between the two germline ends. The CDR3 loop spans 12 amino acids.

V and J are TRBV6-5 and TRBJ2-2; 9 bases fit TRBD1. V dropped 8 bases and J dropped 6; count of bases not matched to a gene: 1. The CDR3 is 12 residues long. Germline V gene lookup returns CDR1 MNHEY and CDR2 SVGAGI. The CDR3 DNA sequence: TGTGCCAGCCGGACAGGGGCCGGGGAGCTGTTTTTT. This sequence encodes CASRTGAGELFF.

The CDR3: CASSYGTGQGREKLFF. DNA of the CDR3: TGTGCCAGCAGTTACGGAACTGGACAGGGGAGAGAAAAACTGTTTTTT. The chain recombines TRBV6-5 with TRBJ1-4, with 9 bases that match TRBD1. Per the germline V gene, CDR1 is MNHEY and CDR2 is SVGAGI. V dropped 2 bases and J dropped 8; count of bases not matched to a gene: 9. This CDR3 is 16 amino acids long.

This clone was recorded only once. This chain joins TRBV7-2 and TRBJ2-7, with D maybe TRBD2 (6 bases). Germline V gives CDR1 SGHTA, CDR2 FQGNSA. Trimming took 5 bases from V and 4 from J, leaving 15 bases between them. This CDR3 region has 14 residues. CDR3: CASSLGGGAYEQYF. In DNA form, the CDR3 reads TGTGCCAGCAGCCTGGGTGGAGGGGCATACGAGCAGTACTTC.

V is TRBV9 and J is TRBJ2-6, with TRBD2 as a possible D gene (6 bases). Germline CDR1 SGDLS, CDR2 YYNGEE. Trimming stripped 3 bases from V and 2 bases from J, with 12 bases between. The CDR3 contains 16 residues. In DNA, the CDR3 is TGTGCCAGCAGCGCCCGTTGGGGGGCTGGGGCCAACGTCCTGACTTTC. Protein product: CASSARWGAGANVLTF.

The chain combines TRBV7-6 with TRBJ1-2; maybe TRBD1 (5 bases). The germline CDR1 and CDR2 sequences are SGHVS and FNYEAQ. Trimming removed 5 bases from V and 7 bases from J, with 11 bases in between. This CDR3 is 12 amino acids long. The CDR3 region has the DNA TGTGCCAGCAGCCCTCGGGGGTCTGGCTACACCTTC. Translating gives CASSPRGSGYTF.

V is TRBV5-6 and J is TRBJ2-1, with D possibly being TRBD1 or TRBD2 (5 bases each). Trimming removed 2 bases from V and 13 bases from J, with 10 bases in between. This CDR3 region has 11 residues. The germline V gene encodes CDR1 SGHDT and CDR2 YYEEEE. The CDR3 nucleotides read TGTGCCAGCAGCTTAAGGGACGAACAGTTCTTC. This encodes CASSLRDEQFF.

V is TRBV9 and J is TRBJ1-6; no definite D call. Germline V lookup: CDR1 SGDLS, CDR2 YYNGEE. The CDR3 runs to 13 residues. V shed 0 bases and J shed 9 bases, with 7 bases lying between them. This CDR3 reads CASSVAGGSPLHF. Here the CDR3 DNA reads TGTGCCAGCAGCGTAGCAGGAGGTTCACCCCTCCACTTT.

The genes are TRBV7-6 and TRBJ2-7; 7 nucleotides agree with TRBD2. The V gene end was trimmed by 5 bases and the J gene end by 7 bases; junction bases not matched to a gene: 11. Germline lookup yields CDR1 SGHVS and CDR2 FNYEAQ. The CDR3 runs to 14 residues. The CDR3 coding sequence is TGTGCCAGCAGCCCGCGGGGGACCGTCTGGGAGCAGTACTTC. Protein sequence: CASSPRGTVWEQYF.

This chain links TRBV7-2 with TRBJ2-2, with TRBD1 matching over 9 bases. This CDR3 is 15 amino acids long. Germline loops: CDR1 SGHTA, CDR2 FQGNSA. Trimming at V came to 6 bases and at J to 6 bases, leaving 8 bases not matched to a gene. The CDR3 region has the DNA TGTGCCAGCAGTTCCGGGACAGGGATGGCCGGGGAGCTGTTTTTT. It translates to CASSSGTGMAGELFF.

CDR3 in DNA: TGTGCCAGCAGCGCTTCGGCGAATACGCAGTATTTT. Protein: CASSASANTQYF. The chain is built from TRBV6-1 and TRBJ2-3; D is unclear. Deletions cut 6 bases from V and 7 bases from J, with 11 bases between. The germline V gene has CDR1 MNHNS and CDR2 SASEGT. This CDR3 spans 12 amino acids.

The CDR3 is CAISRQGSYGYTF. CDR3 coding DNA: TGTGCCATCAGTAGACAGGGATCCTATGGCTACACCTTC. This chain links TRBV10-3 with TRBJ1-2; 7 positions agree with TRBD1. Trimming cost V 5 bases and J 4 bases; bases outside gene matches: 4. CDR1 ENHRY and CDR2 SYGVKD come from the germline V gene. The CDR3 has 13 residues.